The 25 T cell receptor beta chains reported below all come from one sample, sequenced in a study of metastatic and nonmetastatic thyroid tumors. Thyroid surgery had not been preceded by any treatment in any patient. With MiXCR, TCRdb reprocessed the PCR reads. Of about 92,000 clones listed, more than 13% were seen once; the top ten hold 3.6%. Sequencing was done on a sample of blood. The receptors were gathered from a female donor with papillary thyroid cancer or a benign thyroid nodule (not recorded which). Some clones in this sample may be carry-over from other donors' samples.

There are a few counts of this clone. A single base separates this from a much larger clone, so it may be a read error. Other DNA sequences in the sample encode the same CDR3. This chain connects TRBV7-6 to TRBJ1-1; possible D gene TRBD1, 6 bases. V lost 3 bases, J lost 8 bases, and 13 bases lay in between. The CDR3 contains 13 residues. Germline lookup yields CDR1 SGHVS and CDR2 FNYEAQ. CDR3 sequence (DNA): TGTGCCAGCAGCTTGAGGCCAGGGGAGGAAGCTTTCTTT. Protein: CASSLRPGEEAFF.

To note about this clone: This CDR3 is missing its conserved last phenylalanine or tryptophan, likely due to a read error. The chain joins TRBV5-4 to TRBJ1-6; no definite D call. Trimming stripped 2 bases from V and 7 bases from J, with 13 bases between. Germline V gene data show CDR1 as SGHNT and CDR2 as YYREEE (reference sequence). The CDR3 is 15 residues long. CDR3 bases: TGTGCCAGCAGCTTAGGACTGGGAGACAATTCACCCCTCCACCTT. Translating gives CASSLGLGDNSPLHL.

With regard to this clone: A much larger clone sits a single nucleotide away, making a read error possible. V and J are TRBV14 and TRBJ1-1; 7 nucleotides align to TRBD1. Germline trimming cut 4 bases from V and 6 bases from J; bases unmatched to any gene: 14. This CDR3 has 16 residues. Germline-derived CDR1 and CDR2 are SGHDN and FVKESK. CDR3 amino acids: CASSPHDRARGAEAFF. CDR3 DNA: TGTGCCAGCAGCCCCCACGACAGGGCCCGAGGGGCTGAAGCTTTCTTT.

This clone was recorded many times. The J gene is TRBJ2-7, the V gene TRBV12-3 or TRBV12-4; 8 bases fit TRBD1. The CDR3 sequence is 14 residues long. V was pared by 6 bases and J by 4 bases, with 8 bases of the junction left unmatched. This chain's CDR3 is CASSPQGEVYEQYF. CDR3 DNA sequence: TGTGCCAGCAGCCCACAGGGGGAAGTATACGAGCAGTACTTC.

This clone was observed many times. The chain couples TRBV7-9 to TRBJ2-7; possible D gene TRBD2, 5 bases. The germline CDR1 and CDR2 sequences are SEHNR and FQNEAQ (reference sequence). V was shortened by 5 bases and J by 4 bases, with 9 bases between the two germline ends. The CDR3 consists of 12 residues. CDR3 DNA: TGTGCCAGCAGCGTGGGGAGTTACGAGCAGTACTTC. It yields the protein CASSVGSYEQYF. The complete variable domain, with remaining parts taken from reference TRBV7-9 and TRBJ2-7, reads DTGVSQNPRHKITKRGQNVTFRCDPISEHNRLYWYRQTLGQGPEFLTYFQNEAQLEKSRLLSDRFSAERPKGSFSTLEIQRTEQGDSAMYLCASSVGSYEQYFGPGTRLTVT.

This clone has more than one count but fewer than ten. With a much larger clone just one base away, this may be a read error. The CDR3 reads CASRLRGNPTDTQYF. The DNA for the CDR3 is TGTGCCAGCAGACTGCGGGGGAACCCCACAGATACGCAGTATTTT. V gene TRBV27 combines with J gene TRBJ2-3, with 7 bases that match TRBD2. V lost 6 bases, J lost 2 bases, and 8 bases stayed unmatched. CDR3 length: 15 amino acids. Germline CDR1 reads MNHEY; CDR2 reads SMNVEV (reference sequence).

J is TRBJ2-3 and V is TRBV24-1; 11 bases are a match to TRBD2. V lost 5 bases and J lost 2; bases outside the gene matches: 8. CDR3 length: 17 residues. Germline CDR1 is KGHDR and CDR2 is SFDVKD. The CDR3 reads CATSAALAGGPTDTQYF. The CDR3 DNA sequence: TGTGCCACCAGTGCCGCTCTAGCGGGAGGCCCCACAGATACGCAGTATTTT.

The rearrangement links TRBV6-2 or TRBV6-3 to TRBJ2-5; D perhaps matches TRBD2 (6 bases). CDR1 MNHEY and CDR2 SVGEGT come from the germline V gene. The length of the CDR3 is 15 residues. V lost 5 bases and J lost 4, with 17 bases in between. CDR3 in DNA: TGTGCCAGCAGTGCCCGGGACTCGGGTAGAGAGACCCAGTACTTC. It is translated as CASSARDSGRETQYF.

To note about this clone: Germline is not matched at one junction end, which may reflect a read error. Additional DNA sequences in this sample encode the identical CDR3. CDR3: CASSLAIRGLADTQYF. DNA for the CDR3: TGCGCCAGCAGTTTAGCAATACGGGGCCTAGCAGATACGCAGTATTTT. The rearrangement uses TRBV28 and TRBJ2-3; D is perhaps TRBD1 or TRBD2 (5 bases each). Germline CDR1 and CDR2: MDHEN and SYDVKM. The CDR3 runs to 16 residues.

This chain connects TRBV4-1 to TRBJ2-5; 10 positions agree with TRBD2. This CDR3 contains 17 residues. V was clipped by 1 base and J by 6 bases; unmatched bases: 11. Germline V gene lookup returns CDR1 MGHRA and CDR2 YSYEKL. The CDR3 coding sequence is TGCGCCAGCAGCCAAGGTGAAGCGGGGGGGACTGTGAAGACCCAGTACTTC. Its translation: CASSQGEAGGTVKTQYF.

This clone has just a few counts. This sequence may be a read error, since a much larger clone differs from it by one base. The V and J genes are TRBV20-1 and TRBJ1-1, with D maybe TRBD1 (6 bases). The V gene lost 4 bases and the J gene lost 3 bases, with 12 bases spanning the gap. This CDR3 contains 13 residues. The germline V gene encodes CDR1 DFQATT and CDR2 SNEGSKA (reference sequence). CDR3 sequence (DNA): TGCAGTGCTAAATCAGGGGTGGACACTGAAGCTTTCTTT. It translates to CSAKSGVDTEAFF.

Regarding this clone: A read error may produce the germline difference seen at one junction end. Written as DNA, the CDR3 is TGTGCCAGCATCCAAGACTGGAATTCACCCCTCCACTTT. Amino acid sequence: CASIQDWNSPLHF. The genes are TRBV14 and TRBJ1-6, with unresolved D. Per germline, CDR1 SGHDN and CDR2 FVKESK. The CDR3 has 13 residues.

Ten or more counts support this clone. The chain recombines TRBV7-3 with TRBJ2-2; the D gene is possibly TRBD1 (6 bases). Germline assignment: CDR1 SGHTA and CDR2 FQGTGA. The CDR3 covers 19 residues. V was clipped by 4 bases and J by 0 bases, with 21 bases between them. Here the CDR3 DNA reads TGTGCCAGCAGCTCAATAAAAGGACAGCGAGGTTCGAACACCGGGGAGCTGTTTTTT. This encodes CASSSIKGQRGSNTGELFF.

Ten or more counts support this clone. CDR3 nucleotide sequence: TGTGCCAGCAGCTTATTCCCTGCGGGGGGGTTCAACGAGCAGTACTTC. Residues: CASSLFPAGGFNEQYF. J is TRBJ2-7 and V is TRBV11-2; 9 bases match TRBD2. Trimming cost V 2 bases and J 5 bases; bases outside gene matches: 10. Germline CDR1 reads SGHAT; CDR2 reads FQNNGV. The CDR3 consists of 16 residues. The full variable domain, completed using reference TRBV11-2 and TRBJ2-7, is EAGVAQSPRYKIIEKRQSVAFWCNPISGHATLYWYQQILGQGPKLLIQFQNNGVVDDSQLPKDRFSAERLKGVDSTLKIQPAKLEDSAVYLCASSLFPAGGFNEQYFGPGTRLTVT.

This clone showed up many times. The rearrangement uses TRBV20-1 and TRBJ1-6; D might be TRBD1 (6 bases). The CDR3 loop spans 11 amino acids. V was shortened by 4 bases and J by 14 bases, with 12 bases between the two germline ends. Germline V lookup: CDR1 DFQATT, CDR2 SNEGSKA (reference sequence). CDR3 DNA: TGCAGTGCTATACGAGGACAGACCCTCCACTTT. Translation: CSAIRGQTLHF.

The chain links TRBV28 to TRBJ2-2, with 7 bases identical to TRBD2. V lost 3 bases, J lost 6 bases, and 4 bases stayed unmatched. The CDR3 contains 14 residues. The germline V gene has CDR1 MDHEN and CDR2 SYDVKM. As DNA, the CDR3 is TGTGCCAGCAGTTTGGGGGGGTCCCCCGGGGAGCTGTTTTTT. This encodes CASSLGGSPGELFF.

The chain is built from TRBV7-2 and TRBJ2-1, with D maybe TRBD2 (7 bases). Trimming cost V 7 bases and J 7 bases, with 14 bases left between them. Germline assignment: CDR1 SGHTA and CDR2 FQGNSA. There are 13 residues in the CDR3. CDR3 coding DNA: TGTGCCAGCAAGTTACAGGGAGGGAATGAGCAGTTCTTC. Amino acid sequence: CASKLQGGNEQFF.

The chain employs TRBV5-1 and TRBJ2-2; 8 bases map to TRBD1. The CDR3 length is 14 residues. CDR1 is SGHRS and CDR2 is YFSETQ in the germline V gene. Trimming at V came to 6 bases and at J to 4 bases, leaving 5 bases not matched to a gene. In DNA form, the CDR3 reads TGCGCCAGCAAGGGGCAGGGGGCCACCGGGGAGCTGTTTTTT. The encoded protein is CASKGQGATGELFF.

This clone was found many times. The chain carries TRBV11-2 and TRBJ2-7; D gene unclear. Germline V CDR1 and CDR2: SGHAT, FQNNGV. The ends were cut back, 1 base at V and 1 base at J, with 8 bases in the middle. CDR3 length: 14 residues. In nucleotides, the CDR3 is TGTGCCAGCAGCTTAGTTGGAGCTTCCTACGAGCAGTACTTC. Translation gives CASSLVGASYEQYF.

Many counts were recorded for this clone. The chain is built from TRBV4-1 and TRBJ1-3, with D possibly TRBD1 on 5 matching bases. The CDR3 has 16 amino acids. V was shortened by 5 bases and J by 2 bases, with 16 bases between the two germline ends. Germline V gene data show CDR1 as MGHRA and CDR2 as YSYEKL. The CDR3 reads CASSSQAGRTGNTIYF. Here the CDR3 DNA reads TGCGCCAGCAGCTCCCAGGCAGGGCGGACTGGAAACACCATATATTTT.

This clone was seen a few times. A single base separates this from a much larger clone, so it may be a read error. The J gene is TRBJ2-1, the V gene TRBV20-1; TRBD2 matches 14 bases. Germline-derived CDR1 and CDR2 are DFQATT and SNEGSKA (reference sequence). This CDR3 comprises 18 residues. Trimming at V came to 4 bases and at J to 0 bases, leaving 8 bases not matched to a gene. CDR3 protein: CSAIGTSGGVYSYNEQFF. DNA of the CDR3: TGCAGTGCTATAGGGACTAGCGGGGGAGTCTACTCCTACAATGAGCAGTTCTTC.

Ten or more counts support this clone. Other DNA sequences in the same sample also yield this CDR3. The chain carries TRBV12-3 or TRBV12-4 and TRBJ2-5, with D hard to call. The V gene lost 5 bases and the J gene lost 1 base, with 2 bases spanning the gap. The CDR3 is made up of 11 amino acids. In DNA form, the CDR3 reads TGTGCCAGCAGTCTCCAAGAGACCCAGTACTTC. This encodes CASSLQETQYF.

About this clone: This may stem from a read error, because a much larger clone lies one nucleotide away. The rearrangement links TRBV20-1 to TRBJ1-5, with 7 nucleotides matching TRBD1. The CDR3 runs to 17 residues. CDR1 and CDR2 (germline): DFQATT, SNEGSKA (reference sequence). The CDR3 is CSARQGVWNHGNQTQHF. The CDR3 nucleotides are TGCAGTGCTAGACAGGGGGTATGGAATCATGGCAATCAGACCCAGCATTTT.

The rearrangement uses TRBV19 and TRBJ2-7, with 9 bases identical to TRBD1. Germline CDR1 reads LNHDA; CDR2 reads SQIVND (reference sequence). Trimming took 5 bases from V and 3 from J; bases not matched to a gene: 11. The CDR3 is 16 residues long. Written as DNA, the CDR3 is TGTGCCAGTAGTGCCCTCGCCGGGACAGGGTACTACGAGCAGTACTTC. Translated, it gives CASSALAGTGYYEQYF.

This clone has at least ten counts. CDR3 protein: CASSLVLTGSEQYF. The CDR3 DNA reads TGTGCCAGCAGCTTGGTCCTAACAGGGTCCGAGCAGTACTTC. The chain joins TRBV5-6 to TRBJ2-7, with D possibly TRBD1 on 6 matching bases. V was cut by 0 bases and J by 6 bases, with 13 bases left in between. The V gene's germline CDR1 is SGHDT and CDR2 YYEEEE. The CDR3 runs to 14 residues.